Each of the 27 T cell receptor beta chains below was sequenced from the same sample in a study of T cell changes during pregnancy in multiple sclerosis. Sequenced by immunoSEQ multiplex PCR; TCRdb stores in-frame clones only, minus some. In the table there are tens of thousands of clones, about 90% of which are singletons. Here the sequenced sample was peripheral blood, taken in the first trimester of pregnancy. The source is a female donor in good health, enrolled as a control in a pregnancy study.

The V and J genes are TRBV5-6 and TRBJ2-5; 9 bases match TRBD1. From germline, CDR1 is SGHDT and CDR2 YYEEEE. Trimming cost V 1 base and J 1 base; bases outside gene matches: 5. CDR3 length equals 16 residues. CDR3 protein: CASSLWGQGRQETQYF. In DNA form, the CDR3 reads TGTGCCAGCAGCTTGTGGGGACAGGGCCGCCAAGAGACCCAGTACTTC.

This rearrangement joins TRBV7-2 to TRBJ1-1, with no clear D. Trimming removed 1 base from V and 0 bases from J, with 9 bases in between. This CDR3 has 15 residues. Germline V gene sequence: CDR1 SGHTA, CDR2 FQGNSA. Here the CDR3 reads CASSLDRRMNTEAFF. CDR3 bases: TGTGCCAGCAGCTTAGACAGACGAATGAACACTGAAGCTTTCTTT.

This clone was detected a few times. The CDR3 sequence: CASSLDRLNYGYTF. The CDR3 DNA reads TGTGCCAGCAGCTTGGACAGGCTTAACTATGGCTACACCTTC. The rearrangement joins TRBV13 to TRBJ1-2; 7 bases are shared with TRBD1. After removal of 3 bases from V and 1 base from J, the junction contained 2 bases not matched to a gene. The CDR3 totals 14 residues. Germline values: CDR1 PRHDT, CDR2 FYEKMQ (reference sequence).

V usage is TRBV5-1 and J usage is TRBJ2-5; 8 nucleotides line up with TRBD2. CDR1 and CDR2 (germline): SGHRS, YFSETQ. CDR3 size: 16 residues. V dropped 3 bases and J dropped 5; count of bases not matched to a gene: 12. CDR3 sequence (DNA): TGCGCCAGCAGCTACCCGGCCGGGGGGGCGCGGGAGACCCAGTACTTC. This gives the protein CASSYPAGGARETQYF.

The chain has TRBV7-2 and TRBJ2-4, with TRBD2 identical over 8 bases. This CDR3 comprises 16 residues. Germline CDR1 and CDR2: SGHTA and FQGNSA. After removal of 5 bases from V and 7 bases from J, the junction contained 13 bases not matched to a gene. The CDR3 DNA follows: TGTGCCAGCAGCCTTGAGAGGAGCGGGAGATCGAACATTCAGTACTTC. It translates to CASSLERSGRSNIQYF.

The J gene is TRBJ2-5, the V gene TRBV5-6, with D maybe TRBD2 (5 bases). Between the trimmed V and J ends, which lost 2 bases and 5 bases, there was a span of 16 bases. Germline V gene data show CDR1 as SGHDT and CDR2 as YYEEEE. This CDR3 is built from 15 residues. CDR3 region: CASSLGLKAVETQYF. CDR3 nucleotide sequence: TGTGCCAGCAGCTTAGGACTCAAGGCGGTGGAGACCCAGTACTTC. The full variable domain, its missing parts supplied by reference TRBV5-6 and TRBJ2-5, is DAGVTQSPTHLIKTRGQQVTLRCSPKSGHDTVSWYQQALGQGPQFIFQYYEEEERQRGNFPDRFSGHQFPNYSSELNVNALLLGDSALYLCASSLGLKAVETQYFGPGTRLLVL.

The V and J genes are TRBV25-1 and TRBJ2-5, with 7 bases aligning to TRBD2. The CDR3 runs to 14 residues. Germline V gives CDR1 MGHDK, CDR2 SYGVNS. V shed 6 bases and J 1 base; nucleotides not matched to a gene: 5. The CDR3 bases are TGTGCCAGCAGATTGGGGGGGTTCCAAGAGACCCAGTACTTC. Translated, it gives CASRLGGFQETQYF.

The chain carries TRBV28 and TRBJ1-2; tentatively, D is TRBD1 (5 bases). Looked up from germline, CDR1 is MDHEN and CDR2 is SYDVKM. Trimming took off 2 bases at V and 4 bases at J, with 8 bases between the two ends. This CDR3 has 13 amino acids. The CDR3 region is CASSLMGGYGYTF. CDR3 coding DNA: TGTGCCAGCAGTTTAATGGGGGGCTATGGCTACACCTTC.

The V gene is TRBV7-2, the J gene TRBJ2-3, with 11 bases matching TRBD2. CDR1 is SGHTA and CDR2 is FQGNSA in the germline V gene. J gave up 2 bases and V 2 bases, and 9 bases lay outside the gene matches. The CDR3 extends over 18 amino acids. This chain's CDR3 is CASSLSRLAGTHTDTQYF. Written as DNA, the CDR3 is TGTGCCAGCAGCTTATCGCGACTAGCGGGGACCCACACAGATACGCAGTATTTT.

The genes are TRBV5-4 and TRBJ2-7, with D uncertain. The CDR3 covers 11 residues. V dropped 2 bases and J dropped 7 bases, with 7 bases sitting between them. Germline values: CDR1 SGHNT, CDR2 YYREEE (reference sequence). Written as DNA, the CDR3 is TGTGCCAGCAGCTTTTATGAGGAGCAGTACTTC. Its protein is CASSFYEEQYF.

V usage is TRBV6-6 and J usage is TRBJ2-2; TRBD2 matches at 7 bases. Germline-derived CDR1 and CDR2 are MNHNY and SVGAGI (reference sequence). The CDR3 is 14 residues long. V shed 6 bases, J shed 5 bases, and the junction held 6 bases outside the gene matches. CDR3: CASRGGSQTGELFF. The CDR3 DNA follows: TGTGCCAGCAGGGGGGGGAGTCAGACCGGGGAGCTGTTTTTT.

This clone has only a few counts. The chain recombines TRBV19 with TRBJ2-7, with 9 bases identical to TRBD2. CDR3 size: 14 residues. The V and J ends lost 3 bases and 7 bases, in that order; junction bases with no gene match: 7. Per germline, CDR1 LNHDA and CDR2 SQIVND (reference sequence). CDR3 sequence: CASSIHETSGEQYF. The CDR3 DNA reads as TGTGCCAGTAGTATTCACGAGACTAGCGGTGAGCAGTACTTC.

The table lists this clone with a few counts. The chain recombines TRBV6-5 with TRBJ2-3; 12 bases agree with TRBD2. V was pared by 0 bases and J by 15 bases, with 7 bases of the junction left unmatched. Per the germline V gene, CDR1 is MNHEY and CDR2 is SVGAGI. This CDR3 spans 14 amino acids. The CDR3 DNA reads as TGTGCCAGCAGTTACTCCCCTAGCGGGGGGGCGAATTATTTT. Translation: CASSYSPSGGANYF.

The chain has TRBV5-1 and TRBJ2-1; no clear D. Germline-derived CDR1 and CDR2 are SGHRS and YFSETQ. This CDR3 is 13 amino acids long. The V and J ends lost 0 bases and 7 bases respectively, with 8 bases between them. The CDR3 DNA is TGCGCCAGCAGCTTGGACGTAGTGAATGAGCAGTTCTTC. Encoded protein: CASSLDVVNEQFF. The entire variable domain, with the rest obtained from reference TRBV5-1 and TRBJ2-1, is as follows: KAGVTQTPRYLIKTRGQQVTLSCSPISGHRSVSWYQQTPGQGLQFLFEYFSETQRNKGNFPGRFSGRQFSNSRSEMNVSTLELGDSALYLCASSLDVVNEQFFGPGTRLTVL.

The rearrangement links TRBV19 to TRBJ1-1; D is perhaps TRBD1 (6 bases). CDR3 length equals 15 residues. Germline V gene sequence: CDR1 LNHDA, CDR2 SQIVND (reference sequence). With 7 bases removed from V and 2 bases from J, the gap between germline ends came to 17 bases. CDR3 loop: CASTSLGTINTEAFF. DNA of the CDR3: TGTGCCAGTACTTCCCTCGGGACAATTAACACTGAAGCTTTCTTT.

The chain combines TRBV5-1 with TRBJ2-3; 7 bases fit TRBD1. This CDR3 is 16 amino acids long. V lost 3 bases, J lost 0 bases, and 7 bases stayed unmatched. The germline V gene has CDR1 SGHRS and CDR2 YFSETQ. CDR3 nucleotide sequence: TGCGCCAGCAGCTCGTCCACAGGGGCTAGCACAGATACGCAGTATTTT. It codes for CASSSSTGASTDTQYF.

The CDR3 sequence: CASSHGTGSLNIQYF. CDR3 nucleotides: TGTGCCAGCAGCCACGGGACAGGGAGTCTGAACATTCAGTACTTC. V gene TRBV7-9 combines with J gene TRBJ2-4; 9 bases align to TRBD1. Per germline, CDR1 SEHNR and CDR2 FQNEAQ (reference sequence). CDR3 length: 15 residues. V lost 5 bases to trimming and J lost 7 bases; unmatched junction nucleotides: 9.

This CDR3 is CASSRDREETQYF. CDR3 nucleotides: TGTGCCAGCAGCCGAGACAGGGAAGAGACCCAGTACTTC. The J gene is TRBJ2-5, the V gene TRBV11-2; TRBD1 aligns across 7 bases. The junction had 3 bases not matched to a gene; V was cut back by 5 bases and J by 3 bases. CDR3 size: 13 residues. From germline, CDR1 is SGHAT and CDR2 FQNNGV.

This sequence joins TRBV28 and TRBJ1-2, with TRBD1 as a possible D gene (6 bases). CDR1 and CDR2 from the germline V gene are MDHEN and SYDVKM. V lost 2 bases and J lost 2, with 15 bases in between. The CDR3 is 16 residues long. CDR3 in amino acids: CASSLPKGGENYGYTF. CDR3 DNA sequence: TGTGCCAGCAGTTTACCAAAAGGGGGGGAAAACTATGGCTACACCTTC.

The chain recombines TRBV5-4 with TRBJ1-1, with 10 bases matching TRBD1. CDR3 length: 18 amino acids. CDR1 is SGHNT and CDR2 is YYREEE in the germline V gene (reference sequence). V lost 0 bases to trimming and J lost 3 bases; unmatched junction nucleotides: 11. CDR3 amino acids: CASSLGGTGVRAYTEAFF. In DNA form, the CDR3 reads TGTGCCAGCAGCTTGGGGGGGACAGGGGTAAGGGCGTACACTGAAGCTTTCTTT.

In DNA, the CDR3 is TGCAGCGTTGTTTACGGGACAGGGTATGGCTACACCTTC. It encodes CSVVYGTGYGYTF. The V and J genes are TRBV29-1 and TRBJ1-2, with TRBD1 matching over 9 bases. The V segment lost 4 bases and the J segment 5 bases; nucleotides outside the gene matches: 5. Germline values: CDR1 SQVTM, CDR2 ANQGSEA. CDR3 length: 13 residues.

This chain links TRBV15 with TRBJ2-1; tentative D call: TRBD2 (7 bases). Per the germline V gene, CDR1 is LNHNV and CDR2 is YYDKDF (reference sequence). The CDR3 runs 15 residues. V lost 4 bases and J 8 bases, leaving 18 bases between the germline ends. In DNA, the CDR3 is TGTGCCACCAGCACCCGAGTAGGGGGGAGGGATGAGCAGTTCTTC. Protein: CATSTRVGGRDEQFF.

V gene TRBV7-9 combines with J gene TRBJ2-3; D is perhaps TRBD2 (7 bases). V gave up 5 bases and J gave up 1 base, with 19 bases separating them. CDR1 is SEHNR, CDR2 FQNEAQ, per germline (reference sequence). The CDR3 has 17 amino acids. The CDR3 bases are TGTGCCAGCAGCCGCCCGGCCGGGGGGCTTGGCACAGATACGCAGTATTTT. Translation gives CASSRPAGGLGTDTQYF.

This clone has a single count. The chain couples TRBV6-5 to TRBJ1-1, with D possibly being TRBD1 (6 bases). This CDR3 contains 14 residues. V was trimmed by 5 bases and J by 3 bases, leaving 13 bases between them. Germline V gene sequence: CDR1 MNHEY, CDR2 SVGAGI. CDR3 loop: CASSSRGSDTEAFF. CDR3 coding DNA: TGTGCCAGCAGTAGCAGGGGTAGCGACACTGAAGCTTTCTTT.

The chain is built from TRBV7-8 and TRBJ2-1, with 10 bases that match TRBD2. The V gene's germline CDR1 is SGHVS and CDR2 FQNEAQ. CDR3 length: 16 amino acids. V shed 3 bases, J shed 4 bases, and the junction held 6 bases outside the gene matches. The CDR3 DNA reads TGTGCCAGCAGCTTCAATCCTAGCGGGGGTTACAATGAGCAGTTCTTC. It translates to CASSFNPSGGYNEQFF.

The V and J genes are TRBV6-5 and TRBJ2-5; the D is unclear. The length of the CDR3 is 16 residues. V lost 0 bases and J 5 bases, leaving 16 bases between the germline ends. The germline V gene has CDR1 MNHEY and CDR2 SVGAGI. CDR3 in amino acids: CASSYSIASQKETQYF. In DNA, the CDR3 is TGTGCCAGCAGTTACTCGATCGCTAGTCAGAAGGAGACCCAGTACTTC.

This sequence joins TRBV6-5 and TRBJ2-7, with a tentative D call TRBD1 (6 bases). The germline V and J ends were trimmed by 4 bases and 0 bases, with 16 bases remaining between them. CDR1 is MNHEY, CDR2 SVGAGI, per germline. The CDR3 loop spans 16 amino acids. CDR3 sequence (DNA): TGTGCCAGCAGTTTGAATTCTAAACAGGGCTCCTACGAGCAGTACTTC. Translation: CASSLNSKQGSYEQYF.